Shown below are 11 T cell receptor beta chains from a single sample sequenced in a study of T cells in Graves' hyperthyroidism and ophthalmopathy. Amplified TCR beta CDR3 regions derived from RNA transcripts. With the HTBI primer set, the TCR CDR3 went through a first round of RT-PCR. MiXCR, applied by TCRdb to the multiplex PCR reads, yields one record per CDR3 protein. Of around 34,000 distinct CDR3 sequences in the sample, under 65% were seen once. What was sequenced was blood. Receptors were obtained from a woman in her 40s with Graves' ophthalmopathy.

This clonotype has ten or more counts. This rearrangement joins TRBV7-9 to TRBJ2-6; 9 positions match TRBD1. CDR1 is SEHNR, CDR2 FQNEAQ, per germline (reference sequence). CDR3 size: 17 residues. Trimming cost V 5 bases and J 3 bases; bases outside gene matches: 8. The CDR3 here is CASSTPGQGYGANVLTF. CDR3 bases: TGTGCCAGCAGCACTCCGGGACAGGGATATGGGGCCAACGTCCTGACTTTC.

The CDR3, as DNA: TGTGCCACCAAGGGACAACTTCAAGATACGCAGTATTTT. Its protein is CATKGQLQDTQYF. The rearrangement links TRBV2 to TRBJ2-3; the D gene is possibly TRBD1 (6 bases). This CDR3 comprises 13 residues. The germline gives CDR1 SNHLY, CDR2 FYNNEI. V was cut by 10 bases and J by 5 bases, with 16 bases left in between.

This clonotype was found many times. Here the CDR3 reads CSASSLAGGLANTGELFF. CDR3 in DNA: TGCAGTGCTAGTTCCCTAGCGGGGGGACTCGCGAACACCGGGGAGCTGTTTTTT. The chain recombines TRBV20-1 with TRBJ2-2, with 11 bases fitting TRBD2. The CDR3 length is 18 residues. After removal of 3 bases from V and 0 bases from J, the junction contained 9 bases not matched to a gene. CDR1 is DFQATT and CDR2 is SNEGSKA in the germline V gene (reference sequence).

As for this clonotype: One end of the junction varies from germline; a read error may be responsible. The chain employs TRBV13 and TRBJ2-7; D is unclear. CDR1 PRHDT and CDR2 FYEKMQ come from the germline V gene (reference sequence). The CDR3 is 13 residues long. Written as DNA, the CDR3 is TGTCCCAGCAGCTTAGAGTTAGGGTACGAGCAGTACTTC. Translation: CPSSLELGYEQYF.

The V call is TRBV10-3, the J call TRBJ2-7; 9 bases map to TRBD1. V lost 6 bases and J lost 5; bases outside the gene matches: 8. The length of the CDR3 is 14 residues. The germline CDR1 and CDR2 sequences are ENHRY and SYGVKD. CDR3 DNA sequence: TGTGCCATCAGACCGGGACAGGGCTTTAACGAGCAGTACTTC. It encodes CAIRPGQGFNEQYF.

This clonotype was counted many times. The gene calls are TRBV7-9 and TRBJ1-1, with D perhaps TRBD1 (6 bases). The germline V and J ends were trimmed by 5 bases and 1 base, with 11 bases remaining between them. Germline-derived CDR1 and CDR2 are SEHNR and FQNEAQ (reference sequence). The CDR3 runs to 14 residues. The CDR3 sequence is CASSKTTGNTEAFF. CDR3 in DNA: TGTGCCAGCAGCAAAACGACAGGGAACACTGAAGCTTTCTTT.

A single count supports this clonotype. This is likely a read error, given that the CDR3 carries no conserved phenylalanine or tryptophan at its end. V usage is TRBV29-1 and J usage is TRBJ1-4; TRBD1 might be the D (5 bases). Germline CDR1 and CDR2: SQVTM and ANQGSEA. CDR3 length equals 13 residues. The V gene lost 7 bases and the J gene lost 10 bases, with 19 bases spanning the gap. CDR3 residues: CSAGHSEPGKLFL. The CDR3, as DNA: TGCAGCGCCGGACATTCGGAACCGGGAAAACTGTTTCTT.

About this clonotype itself: Mismatch with germline at one junction end may stem from a read error. This chain connects TRBV9 to TRBJ2-1; D is perhaps TRBD2 (5 bases). This CDR3 is 16 amino acids long. CDR1 is SGDLS and CDR2 is YYNGEE in the germline V gene. CDR3 in DNA: TGTGCCAGCAGCGTCAGAGGGCACTCCTCCTACAATGAGCAGTGCTTC. This sequence encodes CASSVRGHSSYNEQCF.

This clonotype was found many times. The CDR3 region has the DNA TGTGCCAGCAGTACAGCTCTTAGCGGGGGGGCCGACAATGAGCAGTTCTTC. Translated: CASSTALSGGADNEQFF. This chain connects TRBV9 to TRBJ2-1, with 11 positions matching TRBD2. Germline V gene sequence: CDR1 SGDLS, CDR2 YYNGEE. Trimming at V came to 5 bases and at J to 5 bases, leaving 12 bases not matched to a gene. This CDR3 contains 17 residues.

Note on this clonotype: One end of the junction varies from germline; a read error may be responsible. This rearrangement joins TRBV7-7 to TRBJ2-5, with D maybe TRBD1 (5 bases). CDR1 SSHAT and CDR2 FNYEAQ come from the germline V gene (reference sequence). The CDR3 covers 15 residues. The CDR3 DNA sequence: TGTGCTAGCAGCTTAGCACCAGGGATGAAAGAGACCCAGTACTTC. Residues: CASSLAPGMKETQYF.

V is TRBV15 and J is TRBJ1-5, with no clear D. The CDR3 runs to 13 residues. Germline CDR1 and CDR2: LNHNV and YYDKDF (reference sequence). V lost 0 bases to trimming and J lost 7 bases, with 7 bases between them. CDR3 nucleotides: TGTGCCACCAGCAGAGATAAGGGACAGCCCCAGCATTTT. This gives the protein CATSRDKGQPQHF.